Presented here are 32 T cell receptor beta chains from one specimen sequenced in a study of persistence of HIV-infected CD4 T cells. Cells were stimulated with overlapping HIV-1 Gag 15-mer peptides. Sorting of responding CD4+ T cells relied on upregulated CD40 ligand together with CD69. Sequencing used immunoSEQ version 4 in survey mode. Libraries were prepared by immunoSEQ multiplex PCR; TCRdb keeps only in-frame clonotypes and omits some of them. The data contain 10,000 or so clones, 82% of them singletons. Antigens of these TCRs are unknown. The starting material was CD4+ T cells sorted from PBMCs after approximately 20-hour stimulation, obtained from a patient who received antiretroviral therapy. These receptors all stem from an adult woman with HIV who was CMV-seropositive.

V and J are TRBV6-5 and TRBJ2-3; the match to TRBD1 covers 11 bases. The V gene's germline CDR1 is MNHEY and CDR2 SVGAGI. The CDR3 contains 14 residues. Trimming at V came to 9 bases and at J to 3 bases, leaving 5 bases not matched to a gene. CDR3 DNA sequence: TGTGCCAGTCTGGGACAGGGGGGGACAGATACGCAGTATTTT. Protein product: CASLGQGGTDTQYF.

The chain uses TRBV7-9 and TRBJ2-5; D may be TRBD1 (6 bases). Trimming took off 7 bases at V and 0 bases at J, with 12 bases between the two ends. There are 14 residues in the CDR3. CDR1 and CDR2 (germline): SEHNR, FQNEAQ (reference sequence). The CDR3 sequence is CASTPGQHQETQYF. CDR3 DNA: TGTGCCAGCACCCCTGGACAGCACCAAGAGACCCAGTACTTC.

V usage is TRBV10-1 and J usage is TRBJ2-5; 14 nucleotides line up with TRBD2. With V trimmed by 7 bases and J by 4 bases, 17 bases remained unmatched. CDR1 is WNHNN and CDR2 is SYGVQD in the germline V gene (reference sequence). The CDR3 length is 19 residues. CDR3 in DNA: TGCGCCAGCAACGCTCGGACTAGCGGGAGGTTTACGATCGGAGAGACCCAGTACTTC. It yields the protein CASNARTSGRFTIGETQYF.

This clone was observed a few times. This chain uses TRBV5-5 with TRBJ1-6; possibly TRBD1 for D (5 bases). Germline assignment: CDR1 SGHKS and CDR2 YYEKEE (reference sequence). This CDR3 contains 15 residues. Trimming left V 4 bases short and J 7 bases short, with 15 bases between. CDR3 region: CASSLTGLNNSPLHF. CDR3 in DNA: TGTGCCAGCAGCCTAACGGGACTCAACAATTCACCCCTCCACTTT.

The chain uses TRBV30 and TRBJ2-1; D not certain. Trimming removed 0 bases at V and 0 bases at J, with 12 bases between. The CDR3 has 16 residues. CDR1 and CDR2 from the germline V gene are GTSNPN and SVGIG (reference sequence). CDR3 nucleotide sequence: TGTGCCTGGAGTGTCATGGCCCAGTTCTCCTACAATGAGCAGTTCTTC. Protein product: CAWSVMAQFSYNEQFF.

This chain joins TRBV7-3 and TRBJ1-1; D unclear. V was trimmed by 4 bases and J by 1 base, leaving 7 bases between them. The CDR3 covers 13 residues. Germline CDR1 is SGHTA and CDR2 is FQGTGA. CDR3 region: CASSSRGNTEAFF. As DNA, the CDR3 is TGTGCCAGCAGCTCCCGGGGGAACACTGAAGCTTTCTTT.

This clone has more than one count but fewer than ten. The chain uses TRBV3-1 (or the pseudogene TRBV3-2) and TRBJ1-2; 7 nucleotides match TRBD1. CDR3 size: 14 residues. Germline-derived CDR1 and CDR2 are LGHDT and YNNKEL (reference sequence). V shed 6 bases, J shed 6 bases, and the junction held 10 bases outside the gene matches. CDR3 nucleotides: TGTGCCAGCAGGCTCAGGGGGGGGAACCATGGCTACACCTTC. Its translation: CASRLRGGNHGYTF.

This clone was seen a single time. The chain is built from TRBV25-1 and TRBJ2-5, with 9 bases matching TRBD1. The CDR3 length is 14 residues. Germline V lookup: CDR1 MGHDK, CDR2 SYGVNS. The V segment lost 5 bases and the J segment 5 bases; nucleotides outside the gene matches: 6. The CDR3 sequence: CASSSGTGFETQYF. In DNA form, the CDR3 reads TGTGCCAGCAGTTCCGGGACAGGGTTCGAGACCCAGTACTTC.

The genes are TRBV18 and TRBJ2-1; TRBD2 aligns across 9 bases. V lost 2 bases to trimming and J lost 9 bases; unmatched junction nucleotides: 11. The CDR3 runs to 16 residues. Germline V lookup: CDR1 KGHSH, CDR2 LQKENI. As DNA, the CDR3 is TGTGCCAGCTCACCATTCGCTAGCGGGATTGGGGGTGAGCAGTTCTTC. This encodes CASSPFASGIGGEQFF.

This chain connects TRBV2 to TRBJ2-5; D possibly corresponds to TRBD2 (7 bases). CDR1 and CDR2 from the germline V gene are SNHLY and FYNNEI. CDR3 length: 15 amino acids. The V gene lost 6 bases and the J gene lost 2 bases, with 16 bases spanning the gap. The CDR3 protein is CASSAWGGLQETQYF. DNA of the CDR3: TGTGCCAGCAGCGCCTGGGGGGGCTTACAAGAGACCCAGTACTTC. The complete variable domain, with remaining parts taken from reference TRBV2 and TRBJ2-5, reads EPEVTQTPSHQVTQMGQEVILRCVPISNHLYFYWYRQILGQKVEFLVSFYNNEISEKSEIFDDQFSVERPDGSNFTLKIRSTKLEDSAMYFCASSAWGGLQETQYFGPGTRLLVL.

The chain links TRBV7-2 to TRBJ1-5, with unresolved D. Germline V CDR1 and CDR2: SGHTA, FQGNSA. The CDR3 length is 13 residues. V was cut by 3 bases and J by 0 bases, with 3 bases left in between. The CDR3 region is CASSFHSNQPQHF. The DNA for the CDR3 is TGTGCCAGCAGCTTCCATAGCAATCAGCCCCAGCATTTT.

The CDR3, as DNA: TGTGCCAGCAGCTTGCAAGAGACCCAGTACTTC. Its translation: CASSLQETQYF. The V gene is TRBV5-4, the J gene TRBJ2-5; the D is unclear. This CDR3 comprises 11 residues. V was pared by 1 base and J by 2 bases, with 0 bases between. CDR1 is SGHNT and CDR2 is YYREEE in the germline V gene (reference sequence).

This chain joins TRBV5-1 and TRBJ1-1, with D tentatively TRBD1 (5 bases). The germline gives CDR1 SGHRS, CDR2 YFSETQ. V was shortened by 2 bases and J by 6 bases, with 14 bases between the two germline ends. The CDR3 is 14 residues long. In DNA form, the CDR3 reads TGCGCCAGCAGCTTCCAGGGCGAAAGGGCTGAAGCTTTCTTT. It specifies CASSFQGERAEAFF.

The V call is TRBV10-2, the J call TRBJ2-1; 10 bases align to TRBD2. This CDR3 contains 19 residues. V lost 1 base to trimming and J lost 1 base; unmatched junction nucleotides: 10. Germline V gene data show CDR1 as WSHSY and CDR2 as SAAADI. The DNA of the CDR3 is TGCGCCAGCAGTGAGTATAGGGCGGCTAGCGGGAGATCCTACAATGAGCAGTTCTTC. Its protein is CASSEYRAASGRSYNEQFF.

This clone has only a few counts. The V call is TRBV19, the J call TRBJ2-2, with 9 bases that match TRBD2. The germline V gene encodes CDR1 LNHDA and CDR2 SQIVND (reference sequence). The CDR3 extends over 17 amino acids. Trimming took 1 base from V and 8 from J; bases not matched to a gene: 11. This chain's CDR3 is CASSIGRLAVQSGELFF. The CDR3 region has the DNA TGTGCCAGTAGTATAGGTCGACTAGCGGTTCAGTCGGGGGAGCTGTTTTTT.

The V gene is TRBV18, the J gene TRBJ2-3; D is unclear. The germline V gene has CDR1 KGHSH and CDR2 LQKENI. V was shortened by 5 bases and J by 0 bases, with 3 bases between the two germline ends. This CDR3 region has 12 residues. The chain's CDR3 is CASSTSTDTQYF. As DNA, the CDR3 is TGTGCCAGCTCAACTAGCACAGATACGCAGTATTTT.

This clone showed up just a few times. This sequence joins TRBV10-2 and TRBJ1-2; no clear D. The CDR3 has 14 amino acids. The V and J ends lost 4 bases and 0 bases respectively, with 9 bases between them. Per the germline V gene, CDR1 is WSHSY and CDR2 is SAAADI. The CDR3 reads CASSASVANYGYTF. DNA for the CDR3: TGCGCCAGCAGTGCTTCTGTAGCTAACTATGGCTACACCTTC.

The J gene is TRBJ1-6, the V gene TRBV3-1 (or the pseudogene TRBV3-2), with D unresolved. In germline, CDR1 is LGHDT, CDR2 YNNKEL (reference sequence). Trimming removed 7 bases from V and 7 bases from J, with 14 bases in between. The CDR3 is made up of 14 amino acids. The CDR3 reads CASTGGLENSPLHF. The CDR3 DNA reads as TGTGCCAGCACCGGAGGGCTGGAGAATTCACCCCTCCACTTT.

This chain joins TRBV28 and TRBJ2-2, with D possibly being TRBD1 (5 bases). Germline V gene sequence: CDR1 MDHEN, CDR2 SYDVKM. The germline V and J ends were trimmed by 2 bases and 2 bases, with 9 bases remaining between them. This CDR3 has 15 residues. CDR3 bases: TGTGCCAGCAGTTTACTCGACAGAAACACCGGGGAGCTGTTTTTT. Its translation is CASSLLDRNTGELFF.

The chain links TRBV12-3 or TRBV12-4 to TRBJ1-2; the D gene is possibly TRBD1 (5 bases). This CDR3 contains 13 residues. V lost 3 bases to trimming and J lost 7 bases, with 12 bases between them. CDR3 sequence: CASSFGGDSGYTF. The CDR3 region has the DNA TGTGCCAGCAGTTTCGGAGGGGACTCTGGCTACACCTTC.

Comment on this clone: The same CDR3 can be traced to other DNA sequences in this sample. The CDR3 sequence is CASSPGQGPGNTIYF. In nucleotides, the CDR3 is TGTGCCAGCAGCCCAGGACAGGGTCCTGGAAACACCATATATTTT. The rearrangement links TRBV11-3 to TRBJ1-3; the match to TRBD1 covers 8 bases. J lost 2 bases, V lost 5 bases, and 5 bases had no gene match. The germline V gene has CDR1 SGHNT and CDR2 YENEEA. The CDR3 is made up of 15 amino acids.

The gene calls are TRBV7-2 and TRBJ2-2; D unclear. V lost 5 bases, J lost 6 bases, and 10 bases lay in between. CDR3 length: 13 residues. Germline CDR1 and CDR2: SGHTA and FQGNSA. Here the CDR3 DNA reads TGTGCCAGCAGCCCAGACGGCTCCGGGGAGCTGTTTTTT. Amino acid sequence: CASSPDGSGELFF.

Details on this clone: This is likely a read error, given that the CDR3 carries no conserved phenylalanine or tryptophan at its end. The J gene is TRBJ2-7, the V gene TRBV2; 7 nucleotides agree with TRBD1. V lost 3 bases, J lost 3 bases, and 11 bases stayed unmatched. The CDR3 spans 16 residues. Germline loops: CDR1 SNHLY, CDR2 FYNNEI. In DNA form, the CDR3 reads TGTGCCAGCAGTGAGGACAGGCCTGGCAACTACTACGAGCAGTACCTC. Translated: CASSEDRPGNYYEQYL.

This clone was counted only a few times. The rearrangement joins TRBV12-5 to TRBJ1-6, with 7 bases matching TRBD1. Germline CDR1 is LGHNT and CDR2 is FRNRAP. J gave up 10 bases and V 6 bases, and 9 bases lay outside the gene matches. The CDR3 covers 14 residues. Here the CDR3 reads CASGRGQAESPLHF. In DNA form, the CDR3 reads TGTGCTAGTGGACGCGGACAGGCCGAGTCACCCCTCCACTTT.

V is TRBV27 and J is TRBJ1-1; D unclear. This CDR3 is 14 amino acids long. Germline V gene sequence: CDR1 MNHEY, CDR2 SMNVEV (reference sequence). The V gene lost 1 base and the J gene lost 0 bases, with 6 bases spanning the gap. In nucleotides, the CDR3 is TGTGCCAGCAGTTTATGGCCCCTGAACACTGAAGCTTTCTTT. It encodes CASSLWPLNTEAFF.

This clone was detected only a few times. The chain uses TRBV7-8 and TRBJ1-2, with unresolved D. V lost 5 bases to trimming and J lost 8 bases, with 12 bases between them. The CDR3 has 12 amino acids. CDR1 SGHVS and CDR2 FQNEAQ come from the germline V gene. The CDR3 sequence is CASSRFTWGYTF. CDR3 nucleotide sequence: TGTGCCAGCAGCCGATTTACTTGGGGCTACACCTTC.

This clone occurred a few times. The genes are TRBV6-5 and TRBJ1-1; D might be TRBD1 (6 bases). V was cut by 6 bases and J by 5 bases, with 13 bases left in between. Germline values: CDR1 MNHEY, CDR2 SVGAGI. CDR3 length: 13 residues. In nucleotides, the CDR3 is TGTGCCAGCAGGACAGGAGGACGGACTGAAGCTTTCTTT. Amino acid sequence: CASRTGGRTEAFF.

The J gene is TRBJ2-1, the V gene TRBV7-3; D unclear. CDR3 length: 15 residues. The ends were cut back, 2 bases at V and 6 bases at J, with 14 bases in the middle. Germline V gene sequence: CDR1 SGHTA, CDR2 FQGTGA. For the CDR3, the DNA is TGTGCCAGCAGCTTATGGGGATCCAAAGGCAATGAGCAGTTCTTC. Translation: CASSLWGSKGNEQFF.

J is TRBJ2-5 and V is TRBV5-5, with D perhaps matching TRBD2 (6 bases). This CDR3 has 16 residues. Germline lookup yields CDR1 SGHKS and CDR2 YYEKEE (reference sequence). The V end was cut by 5 bases, the J end by 1 base, with 18 bases between. CDR3 nucleotides: TGTGCCAGCAGGCTTCGTGGGACTGCGATCCAAGAGACCCAGTACTTC. Encoded protein: CASRLRGTAIQETQYF.

The CDR3 DNA is TGTGCCATCAGTGAGTCCGGCGGAAACAATGAGCAGTTCTTC. Protein: CAISESGGNNEQFF. This sequence joins TRBV10-3 and TRBJ2-1; D not certain. V shed 0 bases and J shed 5 bases, with 8 bases lying between them. The germline gives CDR1 ENHRY, CDR2 SYGVKD. The CDR3 is 14 amino acids.

The chain couples TRBV4-1 to TRBJ1-4, with D unclear. V gave up 4 bases and J gave up 12 bases, with 18 bases separating them. Germline CDR1 is MGHRA and CDR2 is YSYEKL. CDR3 size: 14 residues. CDR3 sequence reads: CASSPILREGELFF. The CDR3 nucleotides read TGCGCCAGCAGCCCCATACTTCGGGAGGGCGAACTGTTTTTT.

The chain is built from TRBV6-6 and TRBJ2-3, with 11 nucleotides matching TRBD2. The CDR3 spans 16 residues. Germline loops: CDR1 MNHNY, CDR2 SVGAGI (reference sequence). Trimming at V came to 2 bases and at J to 1 base, leaving 2 bases not matched to a gene. This CDR3 reads CASSYGGLAGTDTQYF. In DNA form, the CDR3 reads TGTGCCAGCAGTTACGGGGGACTAGCGGGCACAGATACGCAGTATTTT.